The present TCR beta chain was sequenced within a study of cytomegalovirus exposure and HLA in healthy donors. Amplification used 60 Vbeta primers and 13 Jbeta primers. The method was immunoSEQ multiplex PCR; TCRdb's version includes in-frame clones alone and lacks a portion of them. The table has 120,000 to 150,000 clones, 75% to 80% seen once; the top ten hold roughly 1.6%. The source material was PBMCs. This clonotype originated in a female donor in good health and CMV-seronegative.

In nucleotides, the CDR3 is TGCGCCAGCACGGTACAGGGTCCCGTGACAGATACGCAGTATTTT. Translated, it gives CASTVQGPVTDTQYF. The gene calls are TRBV5-1 and TRBJ2-3; D may be TRBD1 (6 bases). This CDR3 comprises 15 residues. Trimming removed 6 bases at V and 3 bases at J, with 17 bases between. The germline V gene encodes CDR1 SGHRS and CDR2 YFSETQ. The variable domain in full, with the rest retrieved from reference TRBV5-1 and TRBJ2-3, is KAGVTQTPRYLIKTRGQQVTLSCSPISGHRSVSWYQQTPGQGLQFLFEYFSETQRNKGNFPGRFSGRQFSNSRSEMNVSTLELGDSALYLCASTVQGPVTDTQYFGPGTRLTVL.